Presented here are 9 T cell receptor beta chains from one specimen sequenced in a study of blood T cell repertoires in COVID-19. Method: immunoSEQ multiplex PCR; TCRdb's copy keeps in-frame clones and lacks some. Among hundreds of thousands of clones, just under 90% were seen once, and the ten largest hold roughly 0.25%. What was sequenced was peripheral blood. These receptor sequences come from a woman aged 18-35 years with acute or convalescent COVID-19.

The CDR3 region has the DNA TGTGCCAGCACCCTAACCGTTAATAATTCACCCCTCCACTTT. It codes for CASTLTVNNSPLHF. This sequence joins TRBV9 and TRBJ1-6; no clear D. The CDR3 is made up of 14 amino acids. The V gene's germline CDR1 is SGDLS and CDR2 YYNGEE. The V and J ends lost 6 bases and 5 bases respectively, with 12 bases between them.

This rearrangement joins TRBV10-1 to TRBJ2-7; 12 bases agree with TRBD2. This CDR3 contains 14 residues. Germline CDR1 WNHNN, CDR2 SYGVQD (reference sequence). V lost 2 bases and J lost 7; bases outside the gene matches: 3. The CDR3: CASSEPGLAGEQYF. CDR3 bases: TGCGCCAGCAGTGAGCCTGGACTAGCGGGGGAGCAGTACTTC.

In this sample, this clone turned up a few times. The chain has TRBV7-9 and TRBJ1-2; D possibly corresponds to TRBD1 (6 bases). V lost 5 bases, J lost 7 bases, and 17 bases lay in between. The CDR3 has 14 residues. Germline CDR1 and CDR2: SEHNR and FQNEAQ (reference sequence). CDR3 residues: CASSPGTSPGGYTF. The DNA of the CDR3 is TGTGCCAGCAGCCCCGGGACATCCCCGGGTGGCTACACCTTC.

The chain has TRBV27 and TRBJ2-6, with 10 bases fitting TRBD1. Per the germline V gene, CDR1 is MNHEY and CDR2 is SMNVEV (reference sequence). With V trimmed by 4 bases and J by 0 bases, 3 bases remained unmatched. This CDR3 has 17 residues. The CDR3 reads CASSSGQGLSGANVLTF. The CDR3 DNA sequence: TGTGCCAGCAGTTCGGGACAGGGGCTCTCTGGGGCCAACGTCCTGACTTTC. Filled out from reference TRBV27 and TRBJ2-6, the complete variable domain reads EAQVTQNPRYLITVTGKKLTVTCSQNMNHEYMSWYRQDPGLGLRQIYYSMNVEVTDKGDVPEGYKVSRKEKRNFPLILESPSPNQTSLYFCASSSGQGLSGANVLTFGAGSRLTVL.

The CDR3 DNA reads as TGCAGTGCTAGTGGGGCTACCTACGGGGACAACAATGAGCAGTTCTTC. This sequence encodes CSASGATYGDNNEQFF. V and J are TRBV20-1 and TRBJ2-1, with a tentative D call TRBD1 (6 bases). Looked up from germline, CDR1 is DFQATT and CDR2 is SNEGSKA (reference sequence). CDR3 length equals 16 residues. V gave up 3 bases and J gave up 5 bases, with 20 bases separating them.

The chain recombines TRBV12-3 or TRBV12-4 with TRBJ1-1; D not certain. This CDR3 contains 10 residues. V dropped 7 bases and J dropped 10 bases, with 10 bases sitting between them. CDR3 in DNA: TGTGCCAGCAAAGGAGTATCAGCTTTCTTT. Amino acids: CASKGVSAFF.

This chain links TRBV19 with TRBJ1-5, with a weak D call TRBD1 (6 bases). CDR3 size: 18 residues. Germline CDR1 and CDR2: LNHDA and SQIVND (reference sequence). Trimming left V 6 bases short and J 2 bases short, with 23 bases between. CDR3 in amino acids: CASRLAGGGIWRNQPQHF. Written as DNA, the CDR3 is TGTGCCAGTAGACTCGCGGGGGGCGGAATATGGCGCAATCAGCCCCAGCATTTT.

This clone was observed a single time. This chain uses TRBV9 with TRBJ1-3; TRBD1 agrees at 7 bases. The CDR3 spans 18 residues. Trimming took 0 bases from V and 0 from J; bases not matched to a gene: 9. Germline V gene data show CDR1 as SGDLS and CDR2 as YYNGEE. The CDR3: CASSVVDTQGHSGNTIYF. CDR3 bases: TGTGCCAGCAGCGTAGTAGATACACAGGGGCACTCTGGAAACACCATATATTTT. The complete variable domain, with remaining parts taken from reference TRBV9 and TRBJ1-3, reads DSGVTQTPKHLITATGQRVTLRCSPRSGDLSVYWYQQSLDQGLQFLIQYYNGEERAKGNILERFSAQQFPDLHSELNLSSLELGDSALYFCASSVVDTQGHSGNTIYFGEGSWLTVV.

The rearrangement links TRBV14 to TRBJ1-6; D is perhaps TRBD1 (5 bases). Trimming left V 0 bases short and J 6 bases short, with 24 bases between. The CDR3 extends over 20 amino acids. The germline CDR1 and CDR2 sequences are SGHDN and FVKESK. The CDR3 spells CASSQECETETQTPNSPLHF. The CDR3 DNA is TGTGCCAGCAGCCAAGAATGTGAGACAGAGACCCAAACGCCTAATTCACCCCTCCACTTT. The complete variable domain, with remaining parts taken from reference TRBV14 and TRBJ1-6, reads EAGVTQFPSHSVIEKGQTVTLRCDPISGHDNLYWYRRVMGKEIKFLLHFVKESKQDESGMPNNRFLAERTGGTYSTLKVQPAELEDSGVYFCASSQECETETQTPNSPLHFGNGTRLTVT.